This T cell receptor beta chain was identified in a study of cytomegalovirus exposure and HLA in healthy donors. Study information: HLA-typed donors were the source of 80 million to 90 million unique TCRs, which an early data release held. Whole-study results and caveats: Reports indicated that the classifier achieved high specificity and sensitivity in diagnosing cytomegalovirus status. In a later analysis, TCR beta V- and J-gene trimming showed a link to a missense DCLRE1C variant.

In germline, CDR1 is LGHNT, CDR2 FRNRAP. V dropped 2 bases and J dropped 6 bases, with 13 bases sitting between them. The CDR3 sequence is 15 residues long. Points on this clone: As yet, its antigen is unknown.

With 60 Vbeta and 13 Jbeta primers, the PCR was carried out. Clones were sequenced by immunoSEQ multiplex PCR, and TCRdb holds only the in-frame ones, with some missing. The sample lists 150,000 to 200,000 clones, about four fifths occurring once. Each of the donors was a healthy bone marrow donor. The rearrangement joins TRBV12-5 to TRBJ2-2; no clear D. The clonotype was recovered from a woman aged 30 to 39 in good health and CMV-seropositive. Sequencing input: PBMCs. Written as DNA, the CDR3 is TGTGCTAGTGGTTTGAGCCTTTCGGTCCCCGGGGAGCTGTTTTTT. It yields the protein CASGLSLSVPGELFF.